The source of this T cell receptor beta chain is a study of T cell repertoires in cytomegalovirus infection. Study information: Based on public TCR beta signatures, there were indications of CMV infection and of a matching HLA type.

TCRdb itself ran the reads through MiXCR, one entry per CDR3 protein. The sample lists approximately 97,000 distinct CDR3 sequences; approximately 15% were seen once. Germline assignment: CDR1 SGHTA and CDR2 FQGTGA. The CDR3 has 14 amino acids. V was pared by 2 bases and J by 5 bases, with 4 bases of the junction left unmatched. This clonotype has a handful of counts. The sequence was obtained from a human donor in good health (CMV status not recorded). Some clones in this sample may be carry-over from other donors' samples. The sequenced sample consisted of PBMCs. This chain uses TRBV7-3 with TRBJ2-3, with 7 positions matching TRBD1. The CDR3 protein is CASSLLHRGDTQYF. CDR3 DNA: TGTGCCAGCAGCTTACTCCACAGGGGAGATACGCAGTATTTT.